A selection of T cell receptor beta chains follows, all from one sample in a study of T cells in localized non-small cell lung cancer. Profiled with immunoSEQ multiplex PCR; TCRdb holds only in-frame clones, not every one. This table holds 21,000 or so clones, over 65% found once. The material sequenced was PBMCs, taken before any cancer treatment. Receptors originate from a woman aged 40 to 75 with stage II squamous cell lung carcinoma. Each CDR3 is given with its conserved first and last residue. D genes are given only for firm matches. The size field is filled for only some rows; it gives once, few, many or a size class.

clone_size: -
d_call: TRBD2
j_call: TRBJ2-7
v_call: TRBV28
cdr3_aa: CASIAQAGAEQYF
cdr3_nt: TGTGCCAGCATCGCCCAAGCGGGAGCCGAGCAGTACTTC

clone_size: -
d_call: -
j_call: TRBJ1-2
v_call: TRBV5-1
cdr3_aa: CASSLVDNDYGYTF
cdr3_nt: TGCGCCAGCAGCTTGGTGGACAACGACTATGGCTACACCTTC

clone_size: -
d_call: -
j_call: TRBJ2-6
v_call: TRBV7-2
cdr3_aa: CASSLSKGANVLTF
cdr3_nt: TGTGCCAGCAGCCTCAGTAAAGGGGCCAACGTCCTGACTTTC

clone_size: medium-sized
d_call: TRBD1
j_call: TRBJ2-5
v_call: TRBV4-3
cdr3_aa: CASSQDSAGTGRETQYF
cdr3_nt: TGCGCCAGCAGCCAAGATTCCGCCGGGACAGGGCGCGAGACCCAGTACTTC

clone_size: -
d_call: -
j_call: TRBJ1-1
v_call: TRBV23-1
cdr3_aa: CASLPGPSEAFF
cdr3_nt: TGCGCCAGCCTTCCGGGTCCGAGCGAAGCTTTCTTT

clone_size: -
d_call: TRBD2
j_call: TRBJ2-3
v_call: TRBV10-3
cdr3_aa: CAISAPLAGEENTQYF
cdr3_nt: TGTGCCATCAGTGCGCCCCTAGCGGGAGAAGAAAATACGCAGTATTTT

clone_size: -
d_call: -
j_call: TRBJ2-1
v_call: TRBV4-3
cdr3_aa: CASSPRAGESYNEQFF
cdr3_nt: TGCGCCAGCAGCCCTCGAGCAGGGGAATCCTACAATGAGCAGTTCTTC

clone_size: -
d_call: -
j_call: TRBJ2-3
v_call: TRBV7-5
cdr3_aa: CVRSSQGLAGLELSDTQYF
cdr3_nt: TGTGTCAGAAGCTCACAGGGACTAGCGGGCCTCGAATTATCAGATACGCAGTATTTT

clone_size: -
d_call: TRBD2
j_call: TRBJ2-5
v_call: TRBV5-1
cdr3_aa: CASSLIAGQETQYF
cdr3_nt: TGCGCCAGCAGCTTGATAGCGGGCCAAGAGACCCAGTACTTC

clone_size: -
d_call: -
j_call: TRBJ2-1
v_call: TRBV10-1
cdr3_aa: CASSKDGLDEQFF
cdr3_nt: TGCGCCAGCAGTAAGGACGGTTTGGATGAGCAGTTCTTC

clone_size: -
d_call: TRBD1
j_call: TRBJ1-4
v_call: TRBV5-1
cdr3_aa: CASSLTPGQLNEKLFF
cdr3_nt: TGCGCCAGCAGCTTAACCCCGGGACAGCTCAATGAAAAACTGTTTTTT

clone_size: -
d_call: TRBD1
j_call: TRBJ1-4
v_call: TRBV4-2
cdr3_aa: CASSQDGTANNEKLFF
cdr3_nt: TGTGCCAGCAGCCAAGATGGGACAGCGAATAATGAAAAACTGTTTTTT

clone_size: -
d_call: -
j_call: TRBJ2-1
v_call: TRBV10-3
cdr3_aa: CAGHHSSNEQFF
cdr3_nt: TGTGCCGGCCATCATAGCTCGAATGAGCAGTTCTTC

clone_size: -
d_call: TRBD2
j_call: TRBJ2-5
v_call: TRBV7-9
cdr3_aa: CASGTGLAGGPLLETQYF
cdr3_nt: TGTGCCAGCGGGACGGGACTAGCGGGAGGGCCCCTTCTAGAGACCCAGTACTTC

clone_size: -
d_call: -
j_call: TRBJ1-1
v_call: TRBV6-5
cdr3_aa: CASSYRAITEAFF
cdr3_nt: TGTGCCAGCAGTTACCGTGCGATCACTGAAGCTTTCTTT

clone_size: -
d_call: TRBD1
j_call: TRBJ2-7
v_call: TRBV5-1
cdr3_aa: CASSLGTGSHEQYF
cdr3_nt: TGCGCCAGCAGCTTGGGGACAGGGTCCCACGAGCAGTACTTC

clone_size: -
d_call: TRBD1
j_call: TRBJ2-5
v_call: TRBV6-1
cdr3_aa: CASSGNRGETQYF
cdr3_nt: TGTGCCAGCAGTGGGAACAGGGGCGAGACCCAGTACTTC

clone_size: -
d_call: -
j_call: TRBJ2-7
v_call: TRBV11-2
cdr3_aa: CASSSRFGIEQYF
cdr3_nt: TGTGCCAGCAGCTCCAGATTTGGAATCGAGCAGTACTTC

clone_size: medium-sized
d_call: -
j_call: TRBJ1-2
v_call: TRBV28
cdr3_aa: CASSLGMGGYTF
cdr3_nt: TGTGCCAGCAGTTTGGGTATGGGTGGCTACACCTTC

clone_size: -
d_call: TRBD1
j_call: TRBJ2-3
v_call: TRBV5-1
cdr3_aa: CASSLTTGGRTDTQYF
cdr3_nt: TGCGCCAGCAGCTTGACCACAGGGGGGAGGACAGATACGCAGTATTTT

clone_size: -
d_call: -
j_call: TRBJ2-1
v_call: TRBV6-1
cdr3_aa: CASSAEGVGYNEQFF
cdr3_nt: TGTGCCAGCAGTGCGGAGGGAGTCGGGTACAATGAGCAGTTCTTC

clone_size: -
d_call: TRBD2
j_call: TRBJ2-5
v_call: TRBV2
cdr3_aa: CASSWTSGSLTGETQYF
cdr3_nt: TGTGCCAGCAGTTGGACTAGCGGGAGTCTAACGGGAGAGACCCAGTACTTC

clone_size: -
d_call: TRBD1
j_call: TRBJ1-5
v_call: TRBV5-1
cdr3_aa: CASSLGQGLNQPQHF
cdr3_nt: TGCGCCAGCAGCTTGGGACAGGGCCTCAATCAGCCCCAGCATTTT

clone_size: -
d_call: TRBD2
j_call: TRBJ2-7
v_call: TRBV5-1
cdr3_aa: CASSATSGRAKSYEQYF
cdr3_nt: TGCGCCAGCAGCGCTACTAGCGGGAGGGCCAAATCCTACGAGCAGTACTTC

clone_size: -
d_call: -
j_call: TRBJ1-2
v_call: TRBV7-7
cdr3_aa: CASSWVACRKTYGYTF
cdr3_nt: TGTGCCAGCAGCTGGGTTGCGTGCCGAAAGACCTATGGCTACACCTTC

clone_size: -
d_call: -
j_call: TRBJ2-2
v_call: TRBV11-2
cdr3_aa: CASSLRGLNTGELFF
cdr3_nt: TGTGCCAGCAGCTTACGGGGTCTAAACACCGGGGAGCTGTTTTTT

clone_size: -
d_call: TRBD1
j_call: TRBJ2-1
v_call: TRBV2
cdr3_aa: CASERWTGQFF
cdr3_nt: TGTGCCAGCGAGAGATGGACAGGGCAGTTCTTC

clone_size: once
d_call: TRBD1
j_call: TRBJ2-7
v_call: TRBV7-2
cdr3_aa: CASSTQAYRGPGEQYF
cdr3_nt: TGTGCCAGCAGCACACAAGCCTACAGGGGGCCGGGCGAGCAGTACTTC

clone_size: -
d_call: -
j_call: TRBJ1-3
v_call: TRBV27
cdr3_aa: CASSLSQGNTIYF
cdr3_nt: TGTGCCAGCAGTTTATCGCAGGGAAACACCATATATTTT

clone_size: -
d_call: TRBD2
j_call: TRBJ2-1
v_call: TRBV5-4
cdr3_aa: CASSPEGLAVGNEQFF
cdr3_nt: TGTGCCAGCAGCCCGGAGGGACTAGCGGTAGGCAATGAGCAGTTCTTC

clone_size: once
d_call: -
j_call: TRBJ1-1
v_call: TRBV6-5
cdr3_aa: CASSYSLSGTEAFF
cdr3_nt: TGTGCCAGCAGTTACTCGCTATCTGGCACTGAAGCTTTCTTT

clone_size: -
d_call: TRBD1
j_call: TRBJ1-1
v_call: TRBV6-5
cdr3_aa: CASSYLLGQPITEAFF
cdr3_nt: TGTGCCAGCAGTTATCTTCTGGGACAGCCGATCACTGAAGCTTTCTTT

clone_size: -
d_call: -
j_call: TRBJ2-4
v_call: TRBV5-8
cdr3_aa: CASSPGHTKNIQYF
cdr3_nt: TGTGCCAGCAGCCCCGGACACACCAAAAACATTCAGTACTTC

clone_size: -
d_call: -
j_call: TRBJ2-7
v_call: TRBV7-2
cdr3_aa: CASSPLGGRPASYEQYF
cdr3_nt: TGTGCCAGCAGCCCCCTGGGGGGCAGGCCCGCTTCCTACGAGCAGTACTTC

clone_size: -
d_call: -
j_call: TRBJ1-3
v_call: TRBV10-3
cdr3_aa: CATQDGRSLGNTIYF
cdr3_nt: TGTGCCACCCAGGACGGCCGATCGCTCGGAAACACCATATATTTT

clone_size: -
d_call: TRBD2
j_call: TRBJ2-5
v_call: TRBV11-2
cdr3_aa: CASSLWGLAGDATQYF
cdr3_nt: TGTGCCAGCAGCTTATGGGGGCTAGCGGGAGACGCGACCCAGTACTTC

clone_size: -
d_call: -
j_call: TRBJ2-7
v_call: TRBV7-6
cdr3_aa: CASMDLAHEQYF
cdr3_nt: TGTGCCAGCATGGACTTAGCGCACGAGCAGTACTTC

clone_size: once
d_call: -
j_call: TRBJ2-1
v_call: TRBV6-4
cdr3_aa: CASSGGAAREQFF
cdr3_nt: TGTGCCAGCAGCGGCGGCGCGGCACGGGAGCAGTTCTTC

clone_size: -
d_call: -
j_call: TRBJ2-7
v_call: TRBV27
cdr3_aa: CASSLSPGWSYEQYF
cdr3_nt: TGTGCCAGCAGTTTATCCCCAGGGTGGAGCTACGAGCAGTACTTC

clone_size: -
d_call: TRBD1
j_call: TRBJ1-1
v_call: TRBV5-8
cdr3_aa: CASTPPHGQATNTEAFF
cdr3_nt: TGTGCCAGCACCCCCCCCCATGGACAGGCTACGAACACTGAAGCTTTCTTT

clone_size: -
d_call: -
j_call: TRBJ1-1
v_call: TRBV7-2
cdr3_aa: CASSLGSLHLNTEAFF
cdr3_nt: TGTGCCAGCAGCTTAGGGTCCCTACACCTGAACACTGAAGCTTTCTTT

clone_size: -
d_call: TRBD2
j_call: TRBJ2-3
v_call: TRBV5-4
cdr3_aa: CASSLSGAGGPTDTQYF
cdr3_nt: TGTGCCAGCAGCTTGTCCGGAGCGGGAGGTCCCACAGATACGCAGTATTTT

clone_size: -
d_call: -
j_call: TRBJ1-4
v_call: TRBV10-3
cdr3_aa: CAISERTRADEKLFF
cdr3_nt: TGTGCCATCAGTGAGAGGACTCGGGCAGATGAAAAACTGTTTTTT

clone_size: -
d_call: -
j_call: TRBJ2-1
v_call: TRBV5-4
cdr3_aa: CASSLYLDRQFF
cdr3_nt: TGTGCCAGCAGCTTGTACCTAGATAGGCAGTTCTTC

clone_size: -
d_call: TRBD1
j_call: TRBJ2-7
v_call: TRBV7-8
cdr3_aa: CASSLGQGIGSYEQYF
cdr3_nt: TGTGCCAGCAGCTTAGGACAGGGGATTGGGTCCTACGAGCAGTACTTC

clone_size: -
d_call: -
j_call: TRBJ2-7
v_call: TRBV19
cdr3_aa: CATSWGTYEQYF
cdr3_nt: TGTGCCACCTCTTGGGGGACCTACGAGCAGTACTTC

clone_size: once
d_call: -
j_call: TRBJ1-2
v_call: TRBV18
cdr3_aa: CASSSSAEGYGYTF
cdr3_nt: TGTGCCAGCTCATCCTCGGCCGAGGGTTATGGCTACACCTTC

clone_size: once
d_call: -
j_call: TRBJ2-1
v_call: TRBV4-2
cdr3_aa: CASSQRGSGATNEQFF
cdr3_nt: TGTGCCAGCAGCCAAAGGGGCTCGGGGGCCACGAATGAGCAGTTCTTC

clone_size: -
d_call: -
j_call: TRBJ1-2
v_call: TRBV11-3
cdr3_aa: CASSSGPPGVYTF
cdr3_nt: TGTGCCAGCAGCTCGGGGCCCCCTGGGGTCTACACCTTC

clone_size: -
d_call: TRBD1
j_call: TRBJ1-2
v_call: TRBV7-9
cdr3_aa: CASSFEGAYYGYTF
cdr3_nt: TGTGCCAGCAGCTTTGAGGGGGCCTACTATGGCTACACCTTC

clone_size: -
d_call: TRBD2
j_call: TRBJ2-7
v_call: TRBV7-2
cdr3_aa: CASSQVGRAVYEQYF
cdr3_nt: TGTGCCAGCAGCCAAGTGGGGAGGGCCGTCTACGAGCAGTACTTC

clone_size: -
d_call: TRBD1
j_call: TRBJ2-7
v_call: TRBV18
cdr3_aa: CASSRGTGSYEQYF
cdr3_nt: TGTGCCAGCTCACGAGGGACAGGTTCCTACGAGCAGTACTTC